This T cell receptor beta chain originates from a study of cytomegalovirus exposure and HLA in healthy donors. The trim removed 5 bases at V and 3 bases at J, leaving 10 bases unmatched. The CDR3 spans 15 residues. In germline, CDR1 is SGHTA, CDR2 FQGNSA. Assay: immunoSEQ multiplex PCR; the TCRdb copy retains only in-frame clones and omits some. The data show fewer than 150,000 clones, around 90% seen once. Donors were drawn from the approximately 120-subject validation cohort, separate from the 666-subject first cohort. Details on this clone: Its antigen is not known.

General study points: First-cohort TCR clusters tended to co-occur in the 120 or so validation repertoires, a later analysis found. Cytomegalovirus association was assigned to approximately 160 TCR beta chains. Most TCR sequences were seen very rarely across donors, but some public TCRs occurred in many.

The TCR originated in a young woman in good health and CMV-seropositive. The source material was PBMCs. The V call is TRBV7-2, the J call TRBJ2-7; 7 nucleotides line up with TRBD1. The CDR3 reads CASSRPTGDGYEQYF. The CDR3, as DNA: TGTGCCAGCAGCCGACCCACAGGGGATGGCTACGAGCAGTACTTC.